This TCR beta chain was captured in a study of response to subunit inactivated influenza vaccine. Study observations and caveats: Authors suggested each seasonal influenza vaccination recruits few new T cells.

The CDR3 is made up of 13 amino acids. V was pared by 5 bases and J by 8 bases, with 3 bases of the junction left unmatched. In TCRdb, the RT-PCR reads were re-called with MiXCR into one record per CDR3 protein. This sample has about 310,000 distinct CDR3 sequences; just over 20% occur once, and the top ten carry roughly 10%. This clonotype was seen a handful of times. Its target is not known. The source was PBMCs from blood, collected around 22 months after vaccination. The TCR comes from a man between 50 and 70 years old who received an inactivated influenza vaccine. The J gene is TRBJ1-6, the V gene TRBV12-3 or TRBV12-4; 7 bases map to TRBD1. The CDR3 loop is CASSLGTDSPLHF. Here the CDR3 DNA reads TGTGCCAGCAGTCTCGGGACAGATTCACCCCTCCACTTT.